The 15 T cell receptor beta chains below all came from one sample that was sequenced in a study of cytomegalovirus exposure and HLA in healthy donors. With 60 Vbeta and 13 Jbeta primers, the PCR was carried out. The protocol was immunoSEQ multiplex PCR, while the TCRdb copy is restricted to in-frame clones and leaves out a portion. The data hold 150,000 or so clones, with 65% to 85% observed a single time. The specimen was PBMCs. These receptors all come from a woman aged 45-60 years in good health and CMV-seropositive.

V and J are TRBV30 and TRBJ2-7; D might be TRBD1 (5 bases). There are 13 residues in the CDR3. The germline CDR1 and CDR2 sequences are GTSNPN and SVGIG (reference sequence). V was trimmed by 5 bases and J by 3 bases, leaving 14 bases between them. Here the CDR3 DNA reads TGTGCCTGGGTAGGGTCTAGGGGCTACGAGCAGTACTTC. Protein product: CAWVGSRGYEQYF.

This chain uses TRBV6-5 with TRBJ2-7, with 7 bases aligning to TRBD1. This CDR3 contains 16 residues. V was pared by 0 bases and J by 2 bases, with 7 bases of the junction left unmatched. The germline CDR1 and CDR2 sequences are MNHEY and SVGAGI. The CDR3 here is CASSYSAVDRAYEQYF. For the CDR3, the DNA is TGTGCCAGCAGTTACTCTGCCGTTGACAGGGCCTACGAGCAGTACTTC.

The chain has TRBV21-1 and TRBJ1-6; TRBD1 is the table's D call and was not checked against the DNA. TRBV21-1 is tagged as a pseudogene. This CDR3 is 17 amino acids long. The CDR3 sequence: CASRYESRDRSHSPLHF. The CDR3 region has the DNA TGTGCCAGCAGATACGAGAGCCGGGACAGGTCCCATTCACCCCTCCACTTT.

The CDR3 loop reads CASSLAAGRGNTIYF. In DNA form, the CDR3 reads TGTGCCAGCAGCTTAGCCGCGGGTAGGGGAAACACCATATATTTT. This rearrangement joins TRBV7-2 to TRBJ1-3; no definite D call. This CDR3 has 15 residues. Trimming removed 0 bases from V and 4 bases from J, with 10 bases in between. CDR1 is SGHTA and CDR2 is FQGNSA in the germline V gene.

This clone was seen more than once but under ten times. The chain links TRBV25-1 to TRBJ2-3, with D unclear. Trimming pared 2 bases from V and 5 bases from J, leaving 14 bases between. This CDR3 is built from 15 residues. Germline CDR1 reads MGHDK; CDR2 reads SYGVNS. The DNA for the CDR3 is TGTGCCAGCAGTGAAGAGCTAGTGCCGGGAGATACGCAGTATTTT. It yields the protein CASSEELVPGDTQYF.

The table lists this clone with a few counts. CDR3 amino acids: CASSQVAYEQYF. The DNA of the CDR3 is TGTGCCAGCAGCCAAGTAGCCTACGAGCAGTACTTC. J is TRBJ2-7 and V is TRBV14; D unresolved. Germline V lookup: CDR1 SGHDN, CDR2 FVKESK. The V and J ends lost 1 base and 2 bases respectively, with 3 bases between them. The CDR3 runs 12 residues.

This clone was observed a single time. This chain connects TRBV7-2 to TRBJ2-1; 9 bases fit TRBD2. The V and J ends lost 4 bases and 7 bases, in that order; junction bases with no gene match: 8. Germline loops: CDR1 SGHTA, CDR2 FQGNSA. The CDR3 is 15 residues long. CDR3 bases: TGTGCCAGCAGCTACCTAGCGGGGAACGAGAATGAGCAGTTCTTC. Protein sequence: CASSYLAGNENEQFF.

This clone showed up just once. This chain links TRBV7-2 with TRBJ1-4, with D possibly being TRBD1 (6 bases). CDR1 is SGHTA and CDR2 is FQGNSA in the germline V gene. Trimming left V 2 bases short and J 7 bases short, with 20 bases between. The CDR3 is 17 residues long. The CDR3 is CASSLFLGGGAGEKLFF. In DNA form, the CDR3 reads TGTGCCAGCAGCTTATTTCTGGGGGGGGGCGCGGGTGAAAAACTGTTTTTT.

The V and J genes are TRBV11-2 and TRBJ1-1; possibly TRBD1 for D (5 bases). Germline V gene lookup returns CDR1 SGHAT and CDR2 FQNNGV. Trimming left V 6 bases short and J 5 bases short, with 10 bases between. This CDR3 is 12 amino acids long. As DNA, the CDR3 is TGTGCCAGCAGTTGGGGGGGGACTGAAGCTTTCTTT. Its translation: CASSWGGTEAFF.

The chain has TRBV5-1 and TRBJ1-2; 11 positions match TRBD1. V shed 2 bases, J shed 4 bases, and the junction held 10 bases outside the gene matches. This CDR3 is built from 17 residues. Germline lookup yields CDR1 SGHRS and CDR2 YFSETQ. Here the CDR3 reads CASSLGGQGASSYGYTF. CDR3 coding DNA: TGCGCCAGCAGCTTAGGCGGACAGGGGGCGTCATCCTATGGCTACACCTTC.

The chain joins TRBV28 to TRBJ2-7, with D unclear. CDR1 and CDR2 (germline): MDHEN, SYDVKM. V lost 5 bases, J lost 3 bases, and 14 bases lay in between. The CDR3 consists of 14 residues. This CDR3 is CASSPPLGFYEQYF. In DNA, the CDR3 is TGTGCCAGCAGTCCGCCCCTGGGCTTCTACGAGCAGTACTTC.

The chain carries TRBV5-4 and TRBJ2-3, with 9 bases matching TRBD1. There are 15 residues in the CDR3. V shed 3 bases and J 7 bases; nucleotides not matched to a gene: 9. Germline CDR1 reads SGHNT; CDR2 reads YYREEE (reference sequence). This CDR3 reads CASSYPGQGTHTQYF. The DNA for the CDR3 is TGTGCCAGCAGCTATCCGGGACAGGGTACTCATACGCAGTATTTT.

The rearrangement uses TRBV7-2 and TRBJ1-2; TRBD1 aligns across 11 bases. The CDR3 runs 18 residues. Germline V CDR1 and CDR2: SGHTA, FQGNSA. J was trimmed by 3 bases and V by 5 bases; bases with no gene match: 14. CDR3 coding DNA: TGTGCCAGCAGCGACCGAGGGCCAGGACAGGGGGCATACTATGGCTACACCTTC. Translation: CASSDRGPGQGAYYGYTF.

The genes are TRBV5-1 and TRBJ1-1; 12 bases are shared with TRBD1. This CDR3 comprises 17 residues. Germline CDR1 SGHRS, CDR2 YFSETQ. Losses at the gene ends were 5 bases for V and 4 bases for J; bases not matched to a gene: 12. The CDR3 loop reads CASSQEGTGGGSTEAFF. In nucleotides, the CDR3 is TGCGCCAGCAGTCAAGAAGGGACAGGGGGCGGGAGCACTGAAGCTTTCTTT.

About this clone itself: This sample also contains other DNA sequences that code for the same CDR3. The chain recombines TRBV7-9 with TRBJ2-7; possibly TRBD1 for D (5 bases). V was shortened by 4 bases and J by 3 bases, with 7 bases between the two germline ends. The CDR3 runs 12 residues. The germline gives CDR1 SEHNR, CDR2 FQNEAQ (reference sequence). The CDR3 DNA reads TGTGCCAGCAGCTCGCAGGGCTACGAGCAGTACTTC. Protein: CASSSQGYEQYF.